This T cell receptor (beta chain) was retrieved from a study of cytomegalovirus exposure and HLA in healthy donors. Clones were sequenced by immunoSEQ multiplex PCR, and TCRdb holds only the in-frame ones, with some missing. The sample gives fewer than 70,000 clones, around 90% of which show up once; less than 4% is in the top ten. The ends lost 5 bases at V and 1 base at J; junction bases unmatched: 6. Germline assignment: CDR1 SEHNR and CDR2 FQNEAQ (reference sequence). CDR3 length: 16 amino acids. This sequence was found in a man aged 18-30 years in good health and CMV-seronegative. The chain uses TRBV7-9 and TRBJ2-3; 10 bases are a match to TRBD2. The source material was PBMCs. CDR3 DNA sequence: TGTGCCAGCAGCCCGATTGGGACTAGCGGCACAGATACGCAGTATTTT. It yields the protein CASSPIGTSGTDTQYF.